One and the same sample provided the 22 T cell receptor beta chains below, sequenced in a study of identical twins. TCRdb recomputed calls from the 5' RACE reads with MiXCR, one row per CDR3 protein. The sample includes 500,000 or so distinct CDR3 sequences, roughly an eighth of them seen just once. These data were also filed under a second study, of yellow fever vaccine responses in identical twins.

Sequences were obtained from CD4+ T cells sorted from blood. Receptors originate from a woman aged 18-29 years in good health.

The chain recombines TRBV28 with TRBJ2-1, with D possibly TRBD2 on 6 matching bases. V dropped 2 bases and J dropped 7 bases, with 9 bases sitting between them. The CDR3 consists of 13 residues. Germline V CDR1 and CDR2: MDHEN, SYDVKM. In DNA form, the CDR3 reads TGTGCCAGCAGTTTAGGCGGGACTAATGAGCAGTTCTTC. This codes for CASSLGGTNEQFF.

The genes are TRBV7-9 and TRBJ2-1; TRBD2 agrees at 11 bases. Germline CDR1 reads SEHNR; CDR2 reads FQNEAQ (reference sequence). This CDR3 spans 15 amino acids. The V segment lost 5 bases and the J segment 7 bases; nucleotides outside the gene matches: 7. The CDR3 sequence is CASSKTSGILNEQFF. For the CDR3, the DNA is TGTGCCAGCAGCAAGACTAGCGGGATATTGAATGAGCAGTTCTTC.

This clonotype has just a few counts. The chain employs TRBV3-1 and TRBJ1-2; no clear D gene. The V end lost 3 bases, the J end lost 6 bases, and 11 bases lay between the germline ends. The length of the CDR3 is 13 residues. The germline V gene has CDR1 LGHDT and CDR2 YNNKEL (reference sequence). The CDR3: CASSHEQRNGYTF. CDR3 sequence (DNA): TGTGCCAGCAGCCATGAACAGAGAAATGGCTACACCTTC.

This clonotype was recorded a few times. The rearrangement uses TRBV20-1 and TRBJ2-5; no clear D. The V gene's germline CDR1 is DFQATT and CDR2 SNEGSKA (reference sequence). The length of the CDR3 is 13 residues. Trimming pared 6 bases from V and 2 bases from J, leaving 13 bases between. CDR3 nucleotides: TGCAGTGCAGCTGACCTGTCACAAGAGACCCAGTACTTC. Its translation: CSAADLSQETQYF.

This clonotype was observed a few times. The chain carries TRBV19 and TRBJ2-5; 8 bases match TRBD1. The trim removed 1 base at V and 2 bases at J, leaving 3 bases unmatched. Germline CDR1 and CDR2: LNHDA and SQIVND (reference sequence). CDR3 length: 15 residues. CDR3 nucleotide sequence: TGTGCCAGTAGTATAGCTTGGACAGGGCAAGAGACCCAGTACTTC. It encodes CASSIAWTGQETQYF.

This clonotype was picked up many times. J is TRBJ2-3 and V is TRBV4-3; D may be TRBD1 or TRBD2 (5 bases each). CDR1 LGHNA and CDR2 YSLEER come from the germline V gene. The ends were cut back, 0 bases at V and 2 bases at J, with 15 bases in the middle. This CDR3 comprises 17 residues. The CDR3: CASSQDFRETYTDTQYF. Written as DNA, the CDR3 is TGCGCCAGCAGCCAAGATTTCAGGGAGACCTACACAGATACGCAGTATTTT.

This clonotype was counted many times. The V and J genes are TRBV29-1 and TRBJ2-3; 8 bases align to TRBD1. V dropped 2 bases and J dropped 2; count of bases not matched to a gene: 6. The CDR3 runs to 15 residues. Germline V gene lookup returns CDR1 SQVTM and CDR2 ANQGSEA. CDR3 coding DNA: TGCAGCGTTGAACCGAGACAGGGGTCCACAGATACGCAGTATTTT. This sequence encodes CSVEPRQGSTDTQYF.

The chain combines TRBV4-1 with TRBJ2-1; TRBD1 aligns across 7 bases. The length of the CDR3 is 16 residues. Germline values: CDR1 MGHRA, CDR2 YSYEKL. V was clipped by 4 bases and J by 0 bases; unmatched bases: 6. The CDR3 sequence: CASSLRQGFSYNEQFF. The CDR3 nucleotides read TGCGCCAGCAGCCTTAGACAGGGATTCTCCTACAATGAGCAGTTCTTC.

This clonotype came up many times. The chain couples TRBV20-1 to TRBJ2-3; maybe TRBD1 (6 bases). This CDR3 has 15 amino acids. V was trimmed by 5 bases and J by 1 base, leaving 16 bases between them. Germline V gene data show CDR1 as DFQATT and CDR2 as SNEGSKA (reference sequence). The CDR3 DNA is TGCAGTGCTCCCCCCCAGGGGTTCGGCACAGATACGCAGTATTTT. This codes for CSAPPQGFGTDTQYF.

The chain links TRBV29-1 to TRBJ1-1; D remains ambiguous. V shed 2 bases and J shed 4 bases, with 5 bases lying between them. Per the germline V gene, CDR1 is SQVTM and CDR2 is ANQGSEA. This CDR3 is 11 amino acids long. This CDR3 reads CSVELGTEAFF. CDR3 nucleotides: TGCAGCGTTGAACTGGGCACTGAAGCTTTCTTT.

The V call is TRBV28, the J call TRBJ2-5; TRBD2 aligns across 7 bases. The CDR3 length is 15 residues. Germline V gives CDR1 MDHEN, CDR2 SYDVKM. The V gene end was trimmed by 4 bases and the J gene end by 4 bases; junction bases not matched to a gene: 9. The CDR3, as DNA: TGTGCCAGCAGTTCCCCCTGGGGAGGGCTAGAGACCCAGTACTTC. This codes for CASSSPWGGLETQYF.

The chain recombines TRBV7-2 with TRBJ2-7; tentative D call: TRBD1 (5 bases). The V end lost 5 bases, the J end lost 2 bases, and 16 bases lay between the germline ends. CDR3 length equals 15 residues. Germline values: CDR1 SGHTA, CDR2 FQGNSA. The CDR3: CASSPSETATYEQYF. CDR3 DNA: TGTGCCAGCAGCCCGTCCGAGACAGCCACCTACGAGCAGTACTTC.

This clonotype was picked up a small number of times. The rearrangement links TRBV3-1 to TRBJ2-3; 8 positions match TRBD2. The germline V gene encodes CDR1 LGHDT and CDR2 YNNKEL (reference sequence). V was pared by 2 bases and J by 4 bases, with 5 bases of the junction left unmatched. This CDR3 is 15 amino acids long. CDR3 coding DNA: TGTGCCAGCAGCCAATTAGCGGGGCCCCCAGATACGCAGTATTTT. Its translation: CASSQLAGPPDTQYF.

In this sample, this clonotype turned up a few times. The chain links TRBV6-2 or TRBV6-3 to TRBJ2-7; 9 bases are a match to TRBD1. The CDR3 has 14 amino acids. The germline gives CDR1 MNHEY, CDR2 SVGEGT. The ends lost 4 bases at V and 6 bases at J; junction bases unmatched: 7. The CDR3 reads CASSFPGQGFEQYF. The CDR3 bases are TGTGCCAGCAGTTTCCCGGGACAGGGATTCGAGCAGTACTTC.

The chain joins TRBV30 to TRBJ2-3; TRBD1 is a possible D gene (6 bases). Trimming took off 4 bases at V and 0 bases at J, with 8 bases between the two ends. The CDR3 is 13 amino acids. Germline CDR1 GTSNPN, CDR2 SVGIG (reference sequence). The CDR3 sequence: CAWNRGSTDTQYF. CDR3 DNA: TGTGCCTGGAATAGGGGGAGCACAGATACGCAGTATTTT.

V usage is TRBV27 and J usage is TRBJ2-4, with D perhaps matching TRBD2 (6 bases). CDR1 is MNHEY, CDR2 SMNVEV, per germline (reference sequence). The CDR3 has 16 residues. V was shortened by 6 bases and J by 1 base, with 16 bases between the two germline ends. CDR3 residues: CASSHRDGGAKNIQYF. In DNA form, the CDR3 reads TGTGCCAGCAGCCACCGGGATGGGGGGGCCAAAAACATTCAGTACTTC.

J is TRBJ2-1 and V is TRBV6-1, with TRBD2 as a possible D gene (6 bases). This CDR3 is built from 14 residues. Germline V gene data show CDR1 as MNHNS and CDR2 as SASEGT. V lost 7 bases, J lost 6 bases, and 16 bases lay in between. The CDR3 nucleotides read TGTGCCAGCAACCCCACGGGGGTTCGCAATGAGCAGTTCTTC. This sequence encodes CASNPTGVRNEQFF.

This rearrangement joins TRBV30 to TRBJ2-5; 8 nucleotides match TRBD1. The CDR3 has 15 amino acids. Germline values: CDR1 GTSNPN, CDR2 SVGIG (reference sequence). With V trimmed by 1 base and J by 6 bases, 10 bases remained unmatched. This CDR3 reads CAWSGWTGTPKTQYF. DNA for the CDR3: TGTGCCTGGAGTGGTTGGACAGGGACCCCAAAGACCCAGTACTTC.

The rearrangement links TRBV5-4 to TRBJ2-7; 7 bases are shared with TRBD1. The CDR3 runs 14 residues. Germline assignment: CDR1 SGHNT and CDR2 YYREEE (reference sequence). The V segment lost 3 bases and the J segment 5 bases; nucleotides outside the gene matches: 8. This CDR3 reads CASSSKGGFDEQYF. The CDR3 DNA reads TGTGCCAGCAGCTCGAAAGGGGGCTTCGACGAGCAGTACTTC.

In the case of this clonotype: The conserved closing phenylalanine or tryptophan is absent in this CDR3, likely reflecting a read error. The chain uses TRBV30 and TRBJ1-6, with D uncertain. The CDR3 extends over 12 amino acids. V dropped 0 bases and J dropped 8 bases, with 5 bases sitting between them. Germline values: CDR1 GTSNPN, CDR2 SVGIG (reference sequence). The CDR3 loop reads CAWSVWDSPLHL. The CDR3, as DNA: TGTGCCTGGAGTGTCTGGGATTCACCCCTCCACCTT.

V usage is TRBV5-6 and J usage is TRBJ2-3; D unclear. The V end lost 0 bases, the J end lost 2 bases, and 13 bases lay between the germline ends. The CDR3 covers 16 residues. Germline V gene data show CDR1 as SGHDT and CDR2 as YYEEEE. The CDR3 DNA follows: TGTGCCAGCAGCTTGGTGACACCGGGTCACACAGATACGCAGTATTTT. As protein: CASSLVTPGHTDTQYF.

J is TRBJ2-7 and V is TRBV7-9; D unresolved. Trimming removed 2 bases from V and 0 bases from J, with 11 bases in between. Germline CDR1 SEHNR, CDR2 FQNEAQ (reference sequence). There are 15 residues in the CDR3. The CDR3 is CASSLSAGNSYEQYF. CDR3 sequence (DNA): TGTGCCAGCAGCTTATCGGCAGGAAACTCCTACGAGCAGTACTTC.